Below, 5 T cell receptor beta chains from the same sample are listed, as sequenced in a study of blood T cell repertoires in COVID-19. TCRdb's table, derived via immunoSEQ multiplex PCR, lists solely in-frame clones and lacks some. This table has roughly 97,000 clones, about 91% appearing once. The sequenced sample consisted of peripheral blood. The receptors shown here come from a human donor in a cohort sampled during active COVID-19.

This sequence joins TRBV7-2 and TRBJ1-5; no reliable D call. Germline V CDR1 and CDR2: SGHTA, FQGNSA. The CDR3 extends over 15 amino acids. Trimming removed 2 bases from V and 0 bases from J, with 8 bases in between. CDR3: CASSLQAPSNQPQHF. The CDR3 DNA sequence: TGTGCCAGCAGCTTACAGGCTCCTAGCAATCAGCCCCAGCATTTT.

This clone was recorded a few times. The V and J genes are TRBV6-1 and TRBJ1-4, with 8 bases that match TRBD1. The CDR3 spans 18 residues. The V gene's germline CDR1 is MNHNS and CDR2 SASEGT. The trim removed 0 bases at V and 6 bases at J, leaving 12 bases unmatched. The CDR3 loop is CASSEARGLRGQDEKLFF. CDR3 DNA: TGTGCCAGCAGTGAAGCGCGAGGCCTCCGGGGACAGGATGAAAAACTGTTTTTT.

The rearrangement joins TRBV2 to TRBJ1-5; TRBD1 might be the D (5 bases). This CDR3 has 13 amino acids. V gave up 8 bases and J gave up 1 base, with 9 bases separating them. Germline values: CDR1 SNHLY, CDR2 FYNNEI. CDR3: CASVGGSNQPQHF. The DNA for the CDR3 is TGTGCCAGCGTCGGGGGAAGCAATCAGCCCCAGCATTTT.

In this sample, this clone turned up once. This chain connects TRBV18 to TRBJ1-4; 7 nucleotides line up with TRBD1. The V gene's germline CDR1 is KGHSH and CDR2 LQKENI. The junction had 3 bases not matched to a gene; V was cut back by 3 bases and J by 5 bases. The CDR3 loop spans 14 amino acids. The CDR3 DNA follows: TGTGCCAGCTCACCGACAGGGCTAAATGAAAAACTGTTTTTT. It translates to CASSPTGLNEKLFF.

The rearrangement uses TRBV4-2 and TRBJ2-1; tentatively, D is TRBD2 (6 bases). Looked up from germline, CDR1 is LGHNA and CDR2 is YNFKEQ. This CDR3 contains 15 residues. Trimming removed 3 bases at V and 4 bases at J, with 13 bases between. The CDR3 reads CASSQAAGTYNEQFF. DNA for the CDR3: TGTGCCAGCAGCCAGGCGGCGGGGACGTACAATGAGCAGTTCTTC.